This TCR beta chain was captured in a study of T cell repertoires in cytomegalovirus infection. For the study at large: CMV infection together with matching HLA type was indicated by public TCR beta signatures.

TCRdb re-called the reads through MiXCR, storing one row per CDR3 protein. The sample gives around 740,000 distinct CDR3 sequences, less than 40% of which show up once; about 2.8% is in the top ten. This clonotype was counted a few times. This CDR3 has 13 amino acids. The V and J ends lost 5 bases and 13 bases respectively, with 20 bases between them. CDR1 MDHEN and CDR2 SYDVKM come from the germline V gene. The source of this sequence is a human donor in good health (CMV status not recorded). Some clones in this sample may be carry-over from other donors' samples. The V and J genes are TRBV28 and TRBJ1-2; the D gene is possibly TRBD1 (5 bases). Material: PBMCs. The CDR3 DNA follows: TGTGCCAGCAGTCCACTGGGGACCGAGCAGACCACCTTC. Translation: CASSPLGTEQTTF.